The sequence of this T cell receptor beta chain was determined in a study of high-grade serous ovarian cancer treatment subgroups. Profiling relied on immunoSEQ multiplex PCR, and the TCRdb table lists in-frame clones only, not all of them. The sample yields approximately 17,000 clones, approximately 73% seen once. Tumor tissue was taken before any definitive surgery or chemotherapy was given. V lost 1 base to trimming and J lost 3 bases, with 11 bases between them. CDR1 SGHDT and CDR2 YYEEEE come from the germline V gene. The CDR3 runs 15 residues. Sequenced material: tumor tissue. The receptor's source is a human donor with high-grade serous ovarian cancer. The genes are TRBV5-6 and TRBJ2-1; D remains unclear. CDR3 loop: CASSLFSPYYNEQFF. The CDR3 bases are TGTGCCAGCAGCTTGTTCAGTCCGTACTACAATGAGCAGTTCTTC.